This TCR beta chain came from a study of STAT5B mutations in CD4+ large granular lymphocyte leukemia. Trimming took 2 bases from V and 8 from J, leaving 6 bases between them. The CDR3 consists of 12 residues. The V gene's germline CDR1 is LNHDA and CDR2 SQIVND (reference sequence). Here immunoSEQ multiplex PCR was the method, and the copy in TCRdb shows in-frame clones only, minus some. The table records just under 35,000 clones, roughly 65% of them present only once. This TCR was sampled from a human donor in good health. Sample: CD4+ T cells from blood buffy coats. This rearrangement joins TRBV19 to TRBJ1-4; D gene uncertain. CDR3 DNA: TGTGCCAGTAGTATAAACGGGGAAAAACTGTTTTTT. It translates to CASSINGEKLFF.